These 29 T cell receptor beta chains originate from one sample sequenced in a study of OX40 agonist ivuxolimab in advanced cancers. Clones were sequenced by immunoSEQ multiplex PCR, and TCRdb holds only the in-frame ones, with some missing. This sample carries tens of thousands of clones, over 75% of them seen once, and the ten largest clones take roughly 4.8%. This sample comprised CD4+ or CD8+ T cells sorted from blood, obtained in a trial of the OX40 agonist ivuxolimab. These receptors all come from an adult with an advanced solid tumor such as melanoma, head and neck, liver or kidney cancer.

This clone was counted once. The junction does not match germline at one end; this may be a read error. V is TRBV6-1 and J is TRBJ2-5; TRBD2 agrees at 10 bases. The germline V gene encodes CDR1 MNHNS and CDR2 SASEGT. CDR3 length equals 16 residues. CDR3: CAISEISGGNQETQYF. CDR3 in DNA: TGTGCCATCAGTGAGATTAGCGGGGGGAACCAAGAGACCCAGTACTTC.

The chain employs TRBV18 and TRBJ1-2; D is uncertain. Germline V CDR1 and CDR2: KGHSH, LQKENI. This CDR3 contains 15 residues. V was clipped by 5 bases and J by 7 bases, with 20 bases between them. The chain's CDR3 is CASSSTSWTLGGYTF. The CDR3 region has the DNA TGTGCCAGCTCATCAACCTCCTGGACCCTTGGTGGCTACACCTTC.

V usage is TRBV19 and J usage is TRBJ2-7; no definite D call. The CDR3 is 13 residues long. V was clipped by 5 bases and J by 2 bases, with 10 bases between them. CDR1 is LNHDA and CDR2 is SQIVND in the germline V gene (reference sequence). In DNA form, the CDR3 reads TGTGCCAGTAGTGAAAAGGGAACCTACGAGCAGTACTTC. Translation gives CASSEKGTYEQYF.

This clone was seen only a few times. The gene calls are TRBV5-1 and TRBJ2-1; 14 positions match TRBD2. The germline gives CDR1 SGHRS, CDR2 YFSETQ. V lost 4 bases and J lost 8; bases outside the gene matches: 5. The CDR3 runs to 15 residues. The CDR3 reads CASSEGLAGVDEQFF. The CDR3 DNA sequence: TGCGCCAGCAGCGAGGGACTAGCGGGAGTGGATGAGCAGTTCTTC. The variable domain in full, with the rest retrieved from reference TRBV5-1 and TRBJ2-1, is KAGVTQTPRYLIKTRGQQVTLSCSPISGHRSVSWYQQTPGQGLQFLFEYFSETQRNKGNFPGRFSGRQFSNSRSEMNVSTLELGDSALYLCASSEGLAGVDEQFFGPGTRLTVL.

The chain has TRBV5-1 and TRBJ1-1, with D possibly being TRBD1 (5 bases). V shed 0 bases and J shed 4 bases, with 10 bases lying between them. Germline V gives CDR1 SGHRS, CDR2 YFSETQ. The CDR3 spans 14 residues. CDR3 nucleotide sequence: TGCGCCAGCAGCTTGGTTAGGGGTGGCACTGAAGCTTTCTTT. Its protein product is CASSLVRGGTEAFF.

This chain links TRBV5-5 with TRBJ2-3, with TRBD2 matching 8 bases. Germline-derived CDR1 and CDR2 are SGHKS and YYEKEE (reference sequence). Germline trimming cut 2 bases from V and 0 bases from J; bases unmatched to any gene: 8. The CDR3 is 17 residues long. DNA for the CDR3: TGTGCCAGCAGCTTAATAGGCTCTAGCGGGAGCACAGATACGCAGTATTTT. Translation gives CASSLIGSSGSTDTQYF.

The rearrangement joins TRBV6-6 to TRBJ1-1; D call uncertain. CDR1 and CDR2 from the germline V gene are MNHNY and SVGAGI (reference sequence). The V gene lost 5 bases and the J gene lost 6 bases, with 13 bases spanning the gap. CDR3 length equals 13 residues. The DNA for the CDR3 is TGTGCCAGCAGTCAAGGGTTAATGGCTGAAGCTTTCTTT. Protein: CASSQGLMAEAFF.

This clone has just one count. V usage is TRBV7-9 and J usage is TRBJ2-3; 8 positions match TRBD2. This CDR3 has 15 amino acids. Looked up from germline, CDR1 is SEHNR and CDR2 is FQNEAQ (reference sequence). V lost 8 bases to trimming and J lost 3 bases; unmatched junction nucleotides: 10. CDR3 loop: CASLLWVAGTDTQYF. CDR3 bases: TGTGCCAGCCTCTTGTGGGTAGCGGGAACAGATACGCAGTATTTT.

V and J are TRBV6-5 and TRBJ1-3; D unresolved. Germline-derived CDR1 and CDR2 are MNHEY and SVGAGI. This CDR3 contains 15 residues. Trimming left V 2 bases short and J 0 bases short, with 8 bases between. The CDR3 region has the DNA TGTGCCAGCAGTTACCTTGGTCTCTCTGGAAACACCATATATTTT. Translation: CASSYLGLSGNTIYF.

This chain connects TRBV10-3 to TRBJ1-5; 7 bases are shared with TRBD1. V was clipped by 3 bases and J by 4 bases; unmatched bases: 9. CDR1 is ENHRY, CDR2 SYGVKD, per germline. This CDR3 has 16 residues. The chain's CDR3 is CAISERQGRGNQPQHF. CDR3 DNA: TGTGCCATCAGTGAAAGACAGGGCCGGGGGAATCAGCCCCAGCATTTT.

The DNA of the CDR3 is TGTGCCAGCTCACCAGCAGGGAGGAATGAGCAGTTCTTC. Protein product: CASSPAGRNEQFF. This chain links TRBV18 with TRBJ2-1, with TRBD2 as a possible D gene (6 bases). V lost 2 bases and J lost 7, with 9 bases in between. CDR1 is KGHSH, CDR2 LQKENI, per germline. The CDR3 runs to 13 residues.

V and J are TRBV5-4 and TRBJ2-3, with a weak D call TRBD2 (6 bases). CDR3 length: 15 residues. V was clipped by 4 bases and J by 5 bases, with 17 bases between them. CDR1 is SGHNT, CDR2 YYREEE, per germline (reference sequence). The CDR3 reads CASSLGSSVRDTQYF. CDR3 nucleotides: TGTGCCAGCAGCCTCGGGAGCAGCGTACGAGATACGCAGTATTTT.

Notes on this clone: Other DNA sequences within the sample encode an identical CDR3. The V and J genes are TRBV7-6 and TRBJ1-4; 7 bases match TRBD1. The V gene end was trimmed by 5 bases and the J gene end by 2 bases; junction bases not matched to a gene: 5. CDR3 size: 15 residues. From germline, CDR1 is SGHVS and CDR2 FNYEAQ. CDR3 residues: CASSRQGGTNEKLFF. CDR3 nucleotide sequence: TGTGCCAGCAGCCGACAGGGAGGGACTAATGAAAAACTGTTTTTT.

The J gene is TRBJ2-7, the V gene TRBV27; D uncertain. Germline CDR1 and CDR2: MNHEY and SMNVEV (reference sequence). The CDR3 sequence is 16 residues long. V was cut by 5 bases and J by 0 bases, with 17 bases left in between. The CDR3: CASSPHQSVSSYEQYF. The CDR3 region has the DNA TGTGCCAGCAGTCCCCACCAAAGCGTCAGCTCCTACGAGCAGTACTTC.

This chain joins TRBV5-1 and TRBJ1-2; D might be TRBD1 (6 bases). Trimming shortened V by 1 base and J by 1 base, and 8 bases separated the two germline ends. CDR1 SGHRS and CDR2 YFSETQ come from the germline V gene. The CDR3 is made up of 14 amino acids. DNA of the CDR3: TGCGCCAGCAGCTTGTTGGACAGTAACTATGGCTACACCTTC. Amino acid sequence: CASSLLDSNYGYTF.

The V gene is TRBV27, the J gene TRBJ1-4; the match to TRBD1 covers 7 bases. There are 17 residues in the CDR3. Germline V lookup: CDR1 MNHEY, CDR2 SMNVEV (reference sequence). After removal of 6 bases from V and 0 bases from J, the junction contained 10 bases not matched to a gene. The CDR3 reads CASRKRGTATTNEKLFF. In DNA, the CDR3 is TGTGCCAGCAGAAAAAGAGGGACAGCCACAACTAATGAAAAACTGTTTTTT.

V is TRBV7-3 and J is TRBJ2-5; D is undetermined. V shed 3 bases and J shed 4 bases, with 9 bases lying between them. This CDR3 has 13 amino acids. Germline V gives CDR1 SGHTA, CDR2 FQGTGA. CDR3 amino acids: CASSFMGSETQYF. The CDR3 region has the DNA TGTGCCAGCAGCTTCATGGGTTCAGAGACCCAGTACTTC.

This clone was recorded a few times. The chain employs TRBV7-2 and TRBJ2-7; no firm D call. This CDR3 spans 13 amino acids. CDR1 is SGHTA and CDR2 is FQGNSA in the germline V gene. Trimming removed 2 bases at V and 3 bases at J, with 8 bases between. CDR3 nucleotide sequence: TGTGCCAGCAGCTTATCGCCCTTCTACGAGCAGTACTTC. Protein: CASSLSPFYEQYF.

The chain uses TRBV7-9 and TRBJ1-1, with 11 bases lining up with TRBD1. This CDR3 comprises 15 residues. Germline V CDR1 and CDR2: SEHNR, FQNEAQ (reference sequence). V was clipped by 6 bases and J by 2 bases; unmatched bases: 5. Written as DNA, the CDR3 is TGTGCCAGCAGTAGGACAGGGGGCTCAAACACTGAAGCTTTCTTT. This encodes CASSRTGGSNTEAFF.

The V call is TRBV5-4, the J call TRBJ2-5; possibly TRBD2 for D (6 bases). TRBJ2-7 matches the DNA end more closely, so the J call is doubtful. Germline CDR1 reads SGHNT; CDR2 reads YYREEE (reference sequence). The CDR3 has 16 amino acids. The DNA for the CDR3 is TGTGCCAGCAGCCCTCCTCCTAGCGAGAGCTCCTACGAGCAGTACTTC. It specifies CASSPPPSESSYEQYF.

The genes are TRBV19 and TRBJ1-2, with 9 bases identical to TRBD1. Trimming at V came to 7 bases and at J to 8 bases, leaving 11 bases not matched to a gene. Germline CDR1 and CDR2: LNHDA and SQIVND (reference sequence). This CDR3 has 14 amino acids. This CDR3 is CASKPGQGFNGYTF. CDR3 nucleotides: TGTGCCAGTAAACCGGGACAGGGCTTTAACGGCTACACCTTC.

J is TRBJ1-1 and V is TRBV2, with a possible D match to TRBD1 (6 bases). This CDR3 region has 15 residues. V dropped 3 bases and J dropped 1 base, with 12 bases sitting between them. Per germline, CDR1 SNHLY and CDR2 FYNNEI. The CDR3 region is CASSEMGTSNTEAFF. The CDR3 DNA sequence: TGTGCCAGCAGTGAGATGGGGACATCGAACACTGAAGCTTTCTTT.

The CDR3: CASSLGVPGQNYGYTF. Here the CDR3 DNA reads TGTGCCAGCAGCTTGGGGGTTCCGGGGCAGAACTATGGCTACACCTTC. The rearrangement uses TRBV5-4 and TRBJ1-2, with D maybe TRBD1 (5 bases). V was cut by 0 bases and J by 2 bases, with 14 bases left in between. The CDR3 spans 16 residues. Germline-derived CDR1 and CDR2 are SGHNT and YYREEE (reference sequence).

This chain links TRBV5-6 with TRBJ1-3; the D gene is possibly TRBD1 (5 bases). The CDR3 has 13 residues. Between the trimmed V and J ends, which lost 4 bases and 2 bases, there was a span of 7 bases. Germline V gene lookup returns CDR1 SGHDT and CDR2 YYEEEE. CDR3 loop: CASSRGTGNTIYF. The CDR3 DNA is TGTGCCAGCAGCCGGGGCACTGGAAACACCATATATTTT. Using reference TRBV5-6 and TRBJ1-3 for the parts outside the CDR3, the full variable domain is DAGVTQSPTHLIKTRGQQVTLRCSPKSGHDTVSWYQQALGQGPQFIFQYYEEEERQRGNFPDRFSGHQFPNYSSELNVNALLLGDSALYLCASSRGTGNTIYFGEGSWLTVV.

CDR3 DNA: TGTGCCAGTAGAACGGAAGACAATCAGCCCCAGCATTTT. Its protein product is CASRTEDNQPQHF. The V and J genes are TRBV19 and TRBJ1-5; D gene uncertain. CDR3 length equals 13 residues. The germline gives CDR1 LNHDA, CDR2 SQIVND (reference sequence). V lost 6 bases and J 3 bases, leaving 9 bases between the germline ends.

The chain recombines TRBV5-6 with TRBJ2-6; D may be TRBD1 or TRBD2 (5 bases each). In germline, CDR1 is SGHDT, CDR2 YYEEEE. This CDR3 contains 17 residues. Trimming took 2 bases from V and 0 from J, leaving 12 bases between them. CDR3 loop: CASSLRGAGSGANVLTF. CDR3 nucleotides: TGTGCCAGCAGCTTAAGAGGGGCCGGCTCTGGGGCCAACGTCCTGACTTTC.

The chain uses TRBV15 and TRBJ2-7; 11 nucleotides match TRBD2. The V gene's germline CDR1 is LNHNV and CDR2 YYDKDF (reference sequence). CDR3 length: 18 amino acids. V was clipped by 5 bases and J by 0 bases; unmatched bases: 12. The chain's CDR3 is CATSWTPGLAVSSYEQYF. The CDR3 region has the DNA TGTGCCACCAGCTGGACCCCGGGACTAGCGGTGAGCTCCTACGAGCAGTACTTC.

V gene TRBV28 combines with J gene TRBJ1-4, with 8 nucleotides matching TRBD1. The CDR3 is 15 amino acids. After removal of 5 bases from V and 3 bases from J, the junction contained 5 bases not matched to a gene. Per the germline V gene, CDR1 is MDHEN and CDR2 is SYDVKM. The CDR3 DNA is TGTGCCAGCAGTCCCCGGACAGGGTCTAATGAAAAACTGTTTTTT. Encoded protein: CASSPRTGSNEKLFF.

The CDR3 is CASSIAGTGTGNTIYF. The DNA for the CDR3 is TGTGCCAGTAGTATAGCTGGGACAGGTACTGGAAACACCATATATTTT. V gene TRBV19 combines with J gene TRBJ1-3; TRBD1 agrees at 8 bases. CDR3 length: 16 residues. Germline lookup yields CDR1 LNHDA and CDR2 SQIVND (reference sequence). Trimming at V came to 1 base and at J to 2 bases, leaving 4 bases not matched to a gene. Supplemented by reference TRBV19 and TRBJ1-3, the full variable domain reads DGGITQSPKYLFRKEGQNVTLSCEQNLNHDAMYWYRQDPGQGLRLIYYSQIVNDFQKGDIAEGYSVSREKKESFPLTVTSAQKNPTAFYLCASSIAGTGTGNTIYFGEGSWLTVV.